Sequencing of this T cell receptor (beta chain) was carried out in a study of shared clonotypes between healthy human individuals. The germline V and J ends were trimmed by 6 bases and 5 bases, with 5 bases remaining between them. The CDR3 has 10 residues. In germline, CDR1 is SQVTM, CDR2 ANQGSEA. It was CD45RO-negative cells, positively selected for CCR7, that made up naive CD8 cells, with terminally differentiated effector memory CD45RA+ cells excluded. Concerning this clone itself: The same CDR3 arises from other DNA sequences in this sample as well.

Generated by immunoSEQ multiplex PCR, the TCRdb table keeps only in-frame clones and is missing some. The sample lists hundreds of thousands of clones; around 92% were seen once. The V gene is TRBV29-1, the J gene TRBJ2-1; D gene ambiguous. This receptor was taken from a man under 40 in good health. Input material: naive CD8+ T cells sorted from blood. The CDR3 loop reads CSVGDNEQFF. CDR3 bases: TGCAGCGTCGGAGACAATGAGCAGTTCTTC.